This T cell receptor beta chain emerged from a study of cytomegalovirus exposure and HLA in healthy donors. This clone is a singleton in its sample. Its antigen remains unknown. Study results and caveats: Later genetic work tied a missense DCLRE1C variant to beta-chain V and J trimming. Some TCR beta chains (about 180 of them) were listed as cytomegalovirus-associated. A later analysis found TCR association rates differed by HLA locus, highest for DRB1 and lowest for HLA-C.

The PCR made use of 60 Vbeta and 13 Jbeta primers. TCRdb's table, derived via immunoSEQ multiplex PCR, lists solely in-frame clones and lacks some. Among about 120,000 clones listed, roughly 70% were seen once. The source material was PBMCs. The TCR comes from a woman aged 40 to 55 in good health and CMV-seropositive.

The CDR3 reads CASSQDGRFADTQYF. CDR3 DNA: TGCGCCAGCAGCCAAGATGGGAGGTTCGCAGATACGCAGTATTTT. This chain uses TRBV4-1 with TRBJ2-3; possibly TRBD2 for D (6 bases). The CDR3 contains 15 residues. Trimming pared 0 bases from V and 4 bases from J, leaving 11 bases between. Looked up from germline, CDR1 is MGHRA and CDR2 is YSYEKL.